This TCR beta chain is from a study of T cell changes during pregnancy in multiple sclerosis. Assay: immunoSEQ multiplex PCR; the TCRdb copy retains only in-frame clones and omits some. Here the sample spans 40,000 or so clones, 92% being singletons. The clonotype comes from a female donor with multiple sclerosis, enrolled in a pregnancy study. The sequencing here drew on CD8+ T cells from peripheral blood mononuclear cells, taken in the first trimester of pregnancy.

This CDR3 is CASRPTQGSGLSARGGTDTQYF. CDR3 DNA: TGTGCCAGCAGGCCCACACAGGGATCGGGACTATCCGCACGGGGGGGCACAGATACGCAGTATTTT. J is TRBJ2-3 and V is TRBV2, with D perhaps matching TRBD2 (7 bases). Trimming pared 6 bases from V and 1 base from J, leaving 35 bases between. The germline CDR1 and CDR2 sequences are SNHLY and FYNNEI. This CDR3 spans 22 amino acids.